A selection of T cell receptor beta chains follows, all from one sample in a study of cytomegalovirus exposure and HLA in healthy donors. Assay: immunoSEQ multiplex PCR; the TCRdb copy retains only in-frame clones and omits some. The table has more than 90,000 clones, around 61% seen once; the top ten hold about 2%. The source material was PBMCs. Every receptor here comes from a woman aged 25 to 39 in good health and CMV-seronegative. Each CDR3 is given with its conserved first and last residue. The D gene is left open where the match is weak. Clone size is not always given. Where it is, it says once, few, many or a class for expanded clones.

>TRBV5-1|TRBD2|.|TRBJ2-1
CASARLAGVNNEQFF
TGCGCCAGCGCCAGACTAGCGGGAGTGAATAATGAGCAGTTCTTC
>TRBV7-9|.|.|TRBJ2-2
CASRPGNSGTGELFF
TGTGCCAGCAGACCAGGGAATAGTGGCACCGGGGAGCTGTTTTTT
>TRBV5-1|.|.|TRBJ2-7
CASSATYEQYF
TGCGCCAGCAGCGCGACCTACGAGCAGTACTTC
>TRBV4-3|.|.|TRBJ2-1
CASSQDRRRAYNEQFF
TGCGCCAGCAGCCAAGATCGGCGGAGGGCCTACAATGAGCAGTTCTTC
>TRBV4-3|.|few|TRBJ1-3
CASSQGRASGNTIYF
TGCGCCAGCAGCCAAGGGAGGGCATCTGGAAACACCATATATTTT
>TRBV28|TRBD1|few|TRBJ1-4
CASNRQGAYEKLFF
TGTGCCAGCAACCGACAGGGGGCCTATGAAAAACTGTTTTTT
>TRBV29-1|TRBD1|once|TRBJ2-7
CSVLQGGTYEQYF
TGCAGCGTCCTACAGGGGGGAACCTACGAGCAGTACTTC
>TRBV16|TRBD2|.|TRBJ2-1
CASILGGLATDNEQFF
TGTGCCAGCATCCTAGGGGGACTAGCGACCGACAATGAGCAGTTCTTC
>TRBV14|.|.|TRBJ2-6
CASSQDYRVSGANVLTF
TGTGCCAGCAGCCAAGACTACAGGGTCTCTGGGGCCAACGTCCTGACTTTC
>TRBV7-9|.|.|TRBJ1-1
CASRGSGTEAFF
TGTGCCAGCAGGGGTTCGGGCACTGAAGCTTTCTTT
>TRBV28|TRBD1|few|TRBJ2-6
CASSFGDRGSGANVLTF
TGTGCCAGCAGTTTTGGGGACAGGGGTTCAGGGGCCAACGTCCTGACTTTC
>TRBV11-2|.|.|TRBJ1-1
CASSPRLTSMNTEAFF
TGTGCCAGCAGCCCGCGACTCACGAGTATGAACACTGAAGCTTTCTTT
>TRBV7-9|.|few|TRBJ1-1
CASSSPTANTEAFF
TGTGCCAGCAGCTCCCCGACAGCTAACACTGAAGCTTTCTTT
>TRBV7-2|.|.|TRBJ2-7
CASSSPTRFSYEQYF
TGTGCCAGCAGCTCGCCGACTAGATTTTCCTACGAGCAGTACTTC
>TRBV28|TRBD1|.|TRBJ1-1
CASTLGDRGNTEAFF
TGTGCCAGCACCCTCGGGGACAGGGGGAACACTGAAGCTTTCTTT